Below, 26 T cell receptor beta chains from the same sample are listed, as sequenced in a study of PD-L1 blockade in urothelial cancer. Clones were sequenced by immunoSEQ multiplex PCR, and TCRdb holds only the in-frame ones, with some missing. The profile shows about 84,000 clones, 82% of them singletons. The material sequenced was PBMCs, taken around atezolizumab (anti-PD-L1) treatment. All receptors derive from a man between 65 and 85 years old with urothelial cancer.

The CDR3 sequence: CASSEDRRAEQYF. The CDR3 DNA is TGTGCCAGCAGTGAAGACAGGAGGGCCGAGCAGTACTTC. V usage is TRBV2 and J usage is TRBJ2-7; D is possibly TRBD2 (6 bases). Trimming took off 1 base at V and 6 bases at J, with 10 bases between the two ends. Per the germline V gene, CDR1 is SNHLY and CDR2 is FYNNEI. This CDR3 has 13 amino acids.

The CDR3 DNA follows: TGTGCCAGTGAGCGGGGGCGATCACAAGAGACCCAGTACTTC. Protein: CASERGRSQETQYF. This chain links TRBV6-1 with TRBJ2-5, with 8 bases identical to TRBD2. Germline CDR1 is MNHNS and CDR2 is SASEGT. Losses at the gene ends were 9 bases for V and 2 bases for J; bases not matched to a gene: 8. The CDR3 has 14 residues.

V usage is TRBV5-1 and J usage is TRBJ1-2; a possible D gene is TRBD1 (6 bases). CDR1 is SGHRS and CDR2 is YFSETQ in the germline V gene. V was pared by 0 bases and J by 1 base, with 7 bases between. The CDR3 totals 14 residues. CDR3 amino acids: CASSLDRVNYGYTF. CDR3 bases: TGCGCCAGCAGCTTGGACAGGGTTAACTATGGCTACACCTTC.

The chain is built from TRBV7-2 and TRBJ2-2, with a tentative D call TRBD1 (6 bases). Between the trimmed V and J ends, which lost 3 bases and 4 bases, there was a span of 15 bases. This CDR3 spans 16 amino acids. Germline CDR1 is SGHTA and CDR2 is FQGNSA. The chain's CDR3 is CASSFRQVAGTGELFF. Here the CDR3 DNA reads TGTGCCAGCAGCTTTCGACAGGTCGCGGGCACCGGGGAGCTGTTTTTT.

This chain joins TRBV5-1 and TRBJ2-7, with D unclear. Germline V gene lookup returns CDR1 SGHRS and CDR2 YFSETQ. V lost 3 bases to trimming and J lost 0 bases, with 7 bases between them. The CDR3 is 13 residues long. CDR3 protein: CASSSQSSYEQYF. The CDR3 nucleotides are TGCGCCAGCAGCTCACAAAGCTCCTACGAGCAGTACTTC.

The chain uses TRBV5-6 and TRBJ2-5; a weak D match, TRBD1 (6 bases). The CDR3 runs to 15 residues. CDR1 SGHDT and CDR2 YYEEEE come from the germline V gene. The V end was cut by 4 bases, the J end by 5 bases, with 18 bases between. CDR3 DNA sequence: TGTGCCAGCAGCATAACCCAGGGGTTAGGCGAGACCCAGTACTTC. Encoded protein: CASSITQGLGETQYF. The whole variable domain, filled in from reference TRBV5-6 and TRBJ2-5, reads DAGVTQSPTHLIKTRGQQVTLRCSPKSGHDTVSWYQQALGQGPQFIFQYYEEEERQRGNFPDRFSGHQFPNYSSELNVNALLLGDSALYLCASSITQGLGETQYFGPGTRLLVL.

The V and J genes are TRBV7-9 and TRBJ1-2; TRBD1 matches at 7 bases. This CDR3 is 18 amino acids long. Germline V gene sequence: CDR1 SEHNR, CDR2 FQNEAQ (reference sequence). Trimming took 0 bases from V and 2 from J; bases not matched to a gene: 12. In DNA form, the CDR3 reads TGTGCCAGCAGCTTAGCAGGGGGCGGTACAGGAGTCAACTATGGCTACACCTTC. Amino acids: CASSLAGGGTGVNYGYTF.

In nucleotides, the CDR3 is TGCGCCAGCAGCCGTGAGAGCTCTGGAAACACCATATATTTT. Translation: CASSRESSGNTIYF. This chain links TRBV5-1 with TRBJ1-3; no firm D call. The CDR3 is 14 amino acids. CDR1 and CDR2 from the germline V gene are SGHRS and YFSETQ. V was clipped by 4 bases and J by 0 bases, with 8 bases between them.

The V call is TRBV27, the J call TRBJ1-2, with D possibly TRBD1 on 6 matching bases. The CDR3 sequence is 16 residues long. Germline CDR1 and CDR2: MNHEY and SMNVEV (reference sequence). V was shortened by 6 bases and J by 4 bases, with 21 bases between the two germline ends. The CDR3 DNA sequence: TGTGCCAGCAGAGAGACGGGGAGAGGGACAACCTATGGCTACACCTTC. It translates to CASRETGRGTTYGYTF.

V is TRBV5-1 and J is TRBJ2-1; no definite D call. The CDR3 is made up of 13 amino acids. Trimming shortened V by 1 base and J by 5 bases, and 7 bases separated the two germline ends. Germline V gene data show CDR1 as SGHRS and CDR2 as YFSETQ. CDR3 sequence: CASSLYRNNEQFF. As DNA, the CDR3 is TGCGCCAGCAGCTTGTACAGAAACAATGAGCAGTTCTTC.

This chain links TRBV5-1 with TRBJ2-5, with 7 bases fitting TRBD1. The germline V gene has CDR1 SGHRS and CDR2 YFSETQ. With 1 base clipped from V and 4 bases from J, the junction kept 7 bases outside the gene matches. The CDR3 sequence is 15 residues long. The CDR3 DNA reads as TGCGCCAGCAGCTTGACAGGGGCGTCGCGAGAGACCCAGTACTTC. Translated: CASSLTGASRETQYF.

This clone was picked up one time. The chain combines TRBV5-6 with TRBJ1-1; TRBD1 aligns across 8 bases. Germline CDR1 is SGHDT and CDR2 is YYEEEE. The CDR3 length is 16 residues. After removal of 0 bases from V and 0 bases from J, the junction contained 4 bases not matched to a gene. In DNA form, the CDR3 reads TGTGCCAGCAGCTTGGACAGGGGGATTGTGAACACTGAAGCTTTCTTT. Protein: CASSLDRGIVNTEAFF. Full variable domain (outside the CDR3, taken from reference TRBV5-6 and TRBJ1-1): DAGVTQSPTHLIKTRGQQVTLRCSPKSGHDTVSWYQQALGQGPQFIFQYYEEEERQRGNFPDRFSGHQFPNYSSELNVNALLLGDSALYLCASSLDRGIVNTEAFFGQGTRLTVV.

The genes are TRBV12-5 and TRBJ2-2; TRBD1 might be the D (6 bases). Between the trimmed V and J ends, which lost 2 bases and 1 base, there was a span of 11 bases. Germline loops: CDR1 LGHNT, CDR2 FRNRAP. This CDR3 is built from 16 residues. CDR3 DNA sequence: TGTGCTAGTGGTTTGCCCGGGACACTGAACACCGGGGAGCTGTTTTTT. It encodes CASGLPGTLNTGELFF.

This clone was picked up a small number of times. This chain uses TRBV27 with TRBJ2-5; 8 positions agree with TRBD1. Germline values: CDR1 MNHEY, CDR2 SMNVEV (reference sequence). The CDR3 consists of 16 residues. V shed 6 bases, J shed 5 bases, and the junction held 14 bases outside the gene matches. The CDR3 DNA reads TGTGCCAGCAGACCGCTCACGGACAGGGTCGGGGAGACCCAGTACTTC. Translated: CASRPLTDRVGETQYF.

This chain links TRBV7-2 with TRBJ2-7; a weak D match, TRBD2 (7 bases). There are 14 residues in the CDR3. Germline V gene sequence: CDR1 SGHTA, CDR2 FQGNSA. Trimming shortened V by 0 bases and J by 5 bases, and 11 bases separated the two germline ends. CDR3 residues: CASSLAGGRHEQYF. The CDR3 bases are TGTGCCAGCAGCTTAGCGGGGGGGCGGCACGAGCAGTACTTC.

The chain combines TRBV5-4 with TRBJ1-2, with D perhaps TRBD1 (5 bases). The CDR3 has 15 amino acids. V was trimmed by 3 bases and J by 3 bases, leaving 15 bases between them. Germline V CDR1 and CDR2: SGHNT, YYREEE (reference sequence). The CDR3 sequence is CASSSSGAGDYGYTF. Written as DNA, the CDR3 is TGTGCCAGCAGCTCCAGCGGAGCGGGGGACTATGGCTACACCTTC.

The chain combines TRBV6-5 with TRBJ2-7, with 11 bases lining up with TRBD1. This CDR3 region has 15 residues. Trimming cost V 4 bases and J 2 bases; bases outside gene matches: 4. Germline-derived CDR1 and CDR2 are MNHEY and SVGAGI. The CDR3 sequence: CASSSGTGGTYEQYF. The CDR3 nucleotides are TGTGCCAGCAGTTCAGGGACAGGGGGAACCTACGAGCAGTACTTC.

J is TRBJ2-7 and V is TRBV27; TRBD1 agrees at 7 bases. There are 14 residues in the CDR3. V lost 2 bases, J lost 4 bases, and 5 bases stayed unmatched. Germline V gives CDR1 MNHEY, CDR2 SMNVEV (reference sequence). DNA of the CDR3: TGTGCCAGCAGTTTAAAAGGGGGCAATTACGAGCAGTACTTC. It specifies CASSLKGGNYEQYF.

The chain carries TRBV30 and TRBJ2-2, with a possible D match to TRBD1 (6 bases). V shed 8 bases and J shed 3 bases, with 10 bases lying between them. Germline V gene sequence: CDR1 GTSNPN, CDR2 SVGIG (reference sequence). The CDR3 is made up of 12 amino acids. This chain's CDR3 is CAVGAYTGELFF. In DNA form, the CDR3 reads TGTGCCGTGGGGGCGTACACCGGGGAGCTGTTTTTT.

The chain uses TRBV6-6 and TRBJ2-5; D may be TRBD2 (5 bases). Trimming left V 6 bases short and J 4 bases short, with 18 bases between. CDR1 is MNHNY and CDR2 is SVGAGI in the germline V gene (reference sequence). The CDR3 length is 15 residues. CDR3 loop: CASSSSFRRRETQYF. Written as DNA, the CDR3 is TGTGCCAGCAGCTCTAGCTTCAGGAGGCGAGAGACCCAGTACTTC.

V usage is TRBV4-1 and J usage is TRBJ2-3; 7 bases line up with TRBD1. Per the germline V gene, CDR1 is MGHRA and CDR2 is YSYEKL. The CDR3 contains 15 residues. The V segment lost 3 bases and the J segment 2 bases; nucleotides outside the gene matches: 5. The CDR3 coding sequence is TGCGCCAGCAGCCACTCGGGACAGAACACAGATACGCAGTATTTT. The encoded protein is CASSHSGQNTDTQYF.

The rearrangement joins TRBV27 to TRBJ2-3; D is perhaps TRBD2 (6 bases). Trimming cost V 5 bases and J 0 bases, with 6 bases left between them. Per the germline V gene, CDR1 is MNHEY and CDR2 is SMNVEV (reference sequence). The CDR3 contains 13 residues. The CDR3 region is CASSGGSTDTQYF. For the CDR3, the DNA is TGTGCCAGCAGTGGGGGGAGCACAGATACGCAGTATTTT.

The chain joins TRBV7-8 to TRBJ2-2; 8 positions agree with TRBD2. V was clipped by 8 bases and J by 4 bases; unmatched bases: 6. This CDR3 spans 14 amino acids. Germline CDR1 reads SGHVS; CDR2 reads FQNEAQ. The CDR3 region has the DNA TGTGCCAGCGGAGCGGGAGTGGGCACCGGGGAGCTGTTTTTT. Residues: CASGAGVGTGELFF.

This clone was detected once. The genes are TRBV7-3 and TRBJ1-6; 12 bases align to TRBD1. Trimming removed 5 bases from V and 8 bases from J; junction bases left unmatched: 4. The germline CDR1 and CDR2 sequences are SGHTA and FQGTGA. This CDR3 contains 15 residues. The CDR3 coding sequence is TGTGCCAGCAGCGGGACAGGGGGCGCTTATTCACCCCTCCACTTT. Its translation: CASSGTGGAYSPLHF. Full variable domain (rest looked up from reference TRBV7-3 and TRBJ1-6): GAGVSQTPSNKVTEKGKYVELRCDPISGHTALYWYRQSLGQGPEFLIYFQGTGAADDSGLPNDRFFAVRPEGSVSTLKIQRTERGDSAVYLCASSGTGGAYSPLHFGNGTRLTVT.

The chain combines TRBV5-6 with TRBJ2-6, with 7 bases aligning to TRBD1. V was pared by 1 base and J by 0 bases, with 4 bases of the junction left unmatched. Germline V gene lookup returns CDR1 SGHDT and CDR2 YYEEEE. CDR3 length: 17 amino acids. The CDR3 here is CASSLRDRSSGANVLTF. The CDR3 nucleotides read TGTGCCAGCAGCTTGCGGGACAGAAGCTCTGGGGCCAACGTCCTGACTTTC.

The chain is built from TRBV19 and TRBJ2-7; TRBD2 aligns across 8 bases. Trimming at V came to 5 bases and at J to 4 bases, leaving 7 bases not matched to a gene. Germline CDR1 LNHDA, CDR2 SQIVND (reference sequence). The CDR3 has 14 amino acids. The DNA of the CDR3 is TGTGCCAGTAGTGGCGGGAGGCCGATATACGAGCAGTACTTC. Its translation: CASSGGRPIYEQYF.